Presented here are 31 T cell receptor beta chains from one specimen sequenced in a study of T cell responses to AZD1222 COVID-19 vaccine (dated by TCRdb to the early 2020s). The library was generated by the immunoSEQ multiplex PCR assay. Here the immuneACCESS table is served through TCRdb, limited to in-frame sequences with V and J called. Missing clones are a known gap in these copies; in checked studies unresolved V genes cover under half, and the rest lacks a known reason. This sample holds 30,000 to 35,000 clones; 85% to 90% were observed only once. Clones ranked in the top ten supply 14% of the sample. The time point label for this specimen denotes: about 28 days (+/-7) after the second vaccine dose. Sequences were derived from peripheral blood, sampled 28 days after the second AZD1222 dose. These receptors were taken from an adult who received the AZD1222 COVID-19 vaccine.

This clone was counted only a few times. The chain carries TRBV6-2 or TRBV6-3 and TRBJ2-2; TRBD1 is a possible D gene (6 bases). Germline V gene lookup returns CDR1 MNHEY and CDR2 SVGEGT. CDR3 size: 16 residues. V lost 2 bases and J lost 0, with 10 bases in between. This CDR3 is CASSYGRGTNTGELFF. The CDR3, as DNA: TGTGCCAGCAGTTACGGTAGGGGGACGAACACCGGGGAGCTGTTTTTT.

The chain joins TRBV19 to TRBJ1-5, with a tentative D call TRBD1 (5 bases). Germline V lookup: CDR1 LNHDA, CDR2 SQIVND (reference sequence). V was cut by 3 bases and J by 11 bases, with 20 bases left in between. This CDR3 comprises 15 residues. CDR3 amino acids: CASSIGAVLRRAQHF. In nucleotides, the CDR3 is TGTGCCAGTAGTATTGGGGCAGTCCTTCGACGGGCCCAGCATTTT.

V is TRBV5-1 and J is TRBJ2-5, with 7 nucleotides matching TRBD1. Germline trimming cut 4 bases from V and 3 bases from J; bases unmatched to any gene: 9. CDR1 SGHRS and CDR2 YFSETQ come from the germline V gene. The length of the CDR3 is 15 residues. CDR3 protein: CASSLVPTGEETQYF. The DNA of the CDR3 is TGCGCCAGCAGCCTGGTCCCCACAGGGGAAGAGACCCAGTACTTC.

The gene calls are TRBV5-6 and TRBJ2-7, with unresolved D. This CDR3 comprises 13 residues. Germline V gene sequence: CDR1 SGHDT, CDR2 YYEEEE. V lost 0 bases and J lost 0, with 4 bases in between. For the CDR3, the DNA is TGTGCCAGCAGCTTGGGGTCCTCCTACGAGCAGTACTTC. This sequence encodes CASSLGSSYEQYF.

The rearrangement joins TRBV4-2 to TRBJ2-7; TRBD1 aligns across 7 bases. This CDR3 has 16 amino acids. Germline CDR1 LGHNA, CDR2 YNFKEQ. V shed 4 bases, J shed 0 bases, and the junction held 9 bases outside the gene matches. The CDR3 nucleotides read TGTGCCAGCAGCCGGGAAACGACAGGGACCTCCTACGAGCAGTACTTC. Translating gives CASSRETTGTSYEQYF.

CDR3 in amino acids: CASSGQGPSSNYGYTF. DNA for the CDR3: TGTGCCAGCAGTGGTCAGGGCCCGTCATCAAACTATGGCTACACCTTC. The chain carries TRBV28 and TRBJ1-2; a weak D match, TRBD1 (5 bases). Germline V lookup: CDR1 MDHEN, CDR2 SYDVKM. The CDR3 loop spans 16 amino acids. Trimming shortened V by 5 bases and J by 2 bases, and 18 bases separated the two germline ends.

The chain joins TRBV5-1 to TRBJ2-5; 12 bases are a match to TRBD2. This CDR3 is 15 amino acids long. V trimming: 3 bases; J trimming: 5 bases; junction bases outside the gene matches: 5. Germline CDR1 reads SGHRS; CDR2 reads YFSETQ. The CDR3 DNA sequence: TGCGCCAGCAGCTCCCTAGCGGGGGGGCCGGAGACCCAGTACTTC. Amino acid sequence: CASSSLAGGPETQYF. The variable domain in full, completed from reference TRBV5-1 and TRBJ2-5, reads KAGVTQTPRYLIKTRGQQVTLSCSPISGHRSVSWYQQTPGQGLQFLFEYFSETQRNKGNFPGRFSGRQFSNSRSEMNVSTLELGDSALYLCASSSLAGGPETQYFGPGTRLLVL.

Details on this clone: A much larger clonotype is one base distant, so this may be a read error. V gene TRBV14 combines with J gene TRBJ2-1, with 11 bases lining up with TRBD2. V was pared by 2 bases and J by 11 bases, with 11 bases of the junction left unmatched. This CDR3 comprises 16 residues. CDR1 and CDR2 (germline): SGHDN, FVKESK. The CDR3 coding sequence is TGTGCCAGCAGCCAAACTATTAGCGGGGGGGCCGAAAAGCAGTTCTTC. This encodes CASSQTISGGAEKQFF.

This clone was observed once. The chain couples TRBV19 to TRBJ2-7; D assignment may be TRBD1 or TRBD2 (5 bases each). The CDR3 runs 15 residues. V lost 1 base and J 0 bases, leaving 10 bases between the germline ends. Germline CDR1 LNHDA, CDR2 SQIVND (reference sequence). CDR3: CASSIGRGPSYEQYF. DNA of the CDR3: TGTGCCAGTAGTATAGGCCGGGGACCCTCCTACGAGCAGTACTTC.

The chain carries TRBV4-3 and TRBJ2-7, with D perhaps TRBD1 (6 bases). Germline CDR1 reads LGHNA; CDR2 reads YSLEER. V dropped 0 bases and J dropped 4 bases, with 13 bases sitting between them. The CDR3 spans 15 residues. This CDR3 reads CASSQEGQGNYEQYF. The CDR3 DNA is TGCGCCAGCAGCCAAGAAGGGCAGGGGAATTACGAGCAGTACTTC.

The gene calls are TRBV28 and TRBJ1-5; 11 bases are a match to TRBD1. Germline CDR1 is MDHEN and CDR2 is SYDVKM. J lost 6 bases, V lost 7 bases, and 11 bases had no gene match. The CDR3 totals 16 residues. CDR3 residues: CASNVPGQGDFQPQHF. In DNA form, the CDR3 reads TGTGCCAGCAACGTACCGGGACAGGGGGACTTTCAGCCCCAGCATTTT.

The J gene is TRBJ2-2, the V gene TRBV5-1; D is undetermined. The CDR3 contains 12 residues. Trimming took off 3 bases at V and 5 bases at J, with 5 bases between the two ends. Germline CDR1 SGHRS, CDR2 YFSETQ. The CDR3 DNA reads as TGCGCCAGCAGCTCCTCGACCGGGGAGCTGTTTTTT. Encoded protein: CASSSSTGELFF.

The rearrangement links TRBV18 to TRBJ1-2; 10 bases agree with TRBD1. This CDR3 has 17 residues. Trimming cost V 2 bases and J 0 bases; bases outside gene matches: 6. In germline, CDR1 is KGHSH, CDR2 LQKENI. For the CDR3, the DNA is TGTGCCAGCTCACCAGGGACAGGGGCGCGGGCTAACTATGGCTACACCTTC. It specifies CASSPGTGARANYGYTF.

V is TRBV11-1 and J is TRBJ1-1; 9 bases agree with TRBD1. The CDR3 covers 14 residues. V shed 5 bases and J 3 bases; nucleotides not matched to a gene: 4. CDR1 is SGHAT, CDR2 FQDESV, per germline (reference sequence). The CDR3 sequence: CASSGQGWYTEAFF. The CDR3 nucleotides read TGTGCCAGCAGCGGACAGGGGTGGTACACTGAAGCTTTCTTT.

The chain's CDR3 is CASSEGQAYEQYF. The CDR3 nucleotides read TGTGCCAGCAGTGAAGGACAGGCATACGAGCAGTACTTC. V and J are TRBV25-1 and TRBJ2-7; 7 nucleotides align to TRBD1. Germline trimming cut 2 bases from V and 4 bases from J; bases unmatched to any gene: 2. Germline CDR1 and CDR2: MGHDK and SYGVNS. The CDR3 contains 13 residues.

V gene TRBV27 combines with J gene TRBJ2-1; D tentatively reads TRBD1 or TRBD2 (5 bases each). Germline V gene lookup returns CDR1 MNHEY and CDR2 SMNVEV (reference sequence). The CDR3 has 12 amino acids. Trimming removed 3 bases from V and 9 bases from J, with 9 bases in between. CDR3 bases: TGTGCCAGCAGTTTCTGGGGGTTTGAGCAGTTCTTC. This encodes CASSFWGFEQFF.

This chain joins TRBV7-9 and TRBJ1-5; D remains ambiguous. The CDR3 is 13 amino acids. Germline V gene lookup returns CDR1 SEHNR and CDR2 FQNEAQ (reference sequence). Trimming took 3 bases from V and 4 from J, leaving 7 bases between them. CDR3 sequence reads: CASSLSGNQPQHF. DNA for the CDR3: TGTGCCAGCAGCTTGTCTGGGAATCAGCCCCAGCATTTT.

The chain combines TRBV12-2 with TRBJ1-4. TRBV12-2 is described as a pseudogene. There are 17 residues in the CDR3. Here the CDR3 reads CASRLAPGDRINPWRFF. Here the CDR3 DNA reads TGTGCAAGTCGCTTAGCGCCGGGGGACCGCATTAACCCCTGGCGGTTTTTT.

This sequence joins TRBV12-3 or TRBV12-4 and TRBJ1-1; D gene unclear. The CDR3 sequence is 12 residues long. V was clipped by 3 bases and J by 4 bases, with 6 bases between them. CDR3 residues: CASSFSLTEAFF. The CDR3 DNA follows: TGTGCCAGCAGTTTTTCCCTCACTGAAGCTTTCTTT.

Only a few counts were recorded for this clone. The chain employs TRBV4-3 and TRBJ2-3; 9 nucleotides match TRBD2. CDR3 length: 15 amino acids. V trimming: 4 bases; J trimming: 6 bases; junction bases outside the gene matches: 8. Germline CDR1 is LGHNA and CDR2 is YSLEER. DNA of the CDR3: TGCGCCAGCAGCCCTTCCAGCGGGGGGAGGGATACGCAGTATTTT. This codes for CASSPSSGGRDTQYF.

As for this clone: The junction departs from the called germline gene at one end, perhaps through a read error. This rearrangement joins TRBV13 to TRBJ2-1; D is ambiguous. The CDR3 runs to 14 residues. Germline CDR1 PRHDT, CDR2 FYEKMQ (reference sequence). Here the CDR3 reads CASSLGRLYNEQFF. CDR3 coding DNA: TGTGCCAGCAGCCTAGGCCGGCTCTACAATGAGCAGTTCTTC. The entire variable domain, with the rest obtained from reference TRBV13 and TRBJ2-1, is as follows: AAGVIQSPRHLIKEKRETATLKCYPIPRHDTVYWYQQGPGQDPQFLISFYEKMQSDKGSIPDRFSAQQFSDYHSELNMSSLELGDSALYFCASSLGRLYNEQFFGPGTRLTVL.

The rearrangement joins TRBV5-1 to TRBJ1-2, with 9 bases that match TRBD1. This CDR3 has 15 residues. Trimming took 0 bases from V and 5 from J; bases not matched to a gene: 5. Germline loops: CDR1 SGHRS, CDR2 YFSETQ. The CDR3 coding sequence is TGCGCCAGCAGCTTGGACCCGGGACAGGGTTATGGCTACACCTTC. It yields the protein CASSLDPGQGYGYTF.

The chain employs TRBV5-6 and TRBJ2-5; TRBD1 might be the D (5 bases). V lost 0 bases and J lost 2, with 8 bases in between. From germline, CDR1 is SGHDT and CDR2 YYEEEE. CDR3 length: 14 amino acids. In nucleotides, the CDR3 is TGTGCCAGCAGCTTGGAAGGGGTACAAGAGACCCAGTACTTC. Protein product: CASSLEGVQETQYF.

V and J are TRBV2 and TRBJ2-7; tentatively, D is TRBD1 (6 bases). V lost 5 bases and J 0 bases, leaving 8 bases between the germline ends. This CDR3 spans 13 amino acids. From germline, CDR1 is SNHLY and CDR2 FYNNEI. The DNA of the CDR3 is TGTGCCAGCAGTTGGACAGACTCCTACGAGCAGTACTTC. Protein: CASSWTDSYEQYF. The variable domain in full, with the rest retrieved from reference TRBV2 and TRBJ2-7, is EPEVTQTPSHQVTQMGQEVILRCVPISNHLYFYWYRQILGQKVEFLVSFYNNEISEKSEIFDDQFSVERPDGSNFTLKIRSTKLEDSAMYFCASSWTDSYEQYFGPGTRLTVT.

This chain uses TRBV6-5 with TRBJ2-3; D gene ambiguous. Germline V CDR1 and CDR2: MNHEY, SVGAGI. Trimming removed 6 bases from V and 2 bases from J, with 9 bases in between. CDR3 size: 13 residues. The CDR3 DNA sequence: TGTGCCAGCAGCAAGCCTACCACAGATACGCAGTATTTT. It encodes CASSKPTTDTQYF.

This clone was observed once. The chain is built from TRBV7-9 and TRBJ2-3, with no clear D. The CDR3 consists of 14 residues. Deletions cut 0 bases from V and 6 bases from J, with 10 bases between. CDR1 is SEHNR, CDR2 FQNEAQ, per germline (reference sequence). The CDR3 bases are TGTGCCAGCAGCTTAGCGTTCGCAATGGATACGCAGTATTTT. This encodes CASSLAFAMDTQYF.

The chain uses TRBV27 and TRBJ2-1; D is unclear. Trimming stripped 2 bases from V and 1 base from J, with 6 bases between. The CDR3 has 14 residues. Germline CDR1 reads MNHEY; CDR2 reads SMNVEV (reference sequence). The DNA for the CDR3 is TGTGCCAGCAGTTTAGGATTTTCCTACAATGAGCAGTTCTTC. This sequence encodes CASSLGFSYNEQFF.

V and J are TRBV11-2 and TRBJ1-1; 9 nucleotides align to TRBD1. V dropped 5 bases and J dropped 1; count of bases not matched to a gene: 11. The CDR3 sequence is 17 residues long. Germline CDR1 SGHAT, CDR2 FQNNGV. The CDR3 DNA sequence: TGTGCCAGCAGCCCAACCCGTGGGACAGGGACGAACACTGAAGCTTTCTTT. Encoded protein: CASSPTRGTGTNTEAFF.

CDR3 in DNA: TGCGCCAGCAGCCAAGGGGTAAGAAACTCGGCTGCGGGTTTCTTT. It is translated as CASSQGVRNSAAGFF. The chain has TRBV4-1 and TRBJ1-1; D is unresolved. This CDR3 is built from 15 residues. Germline CDR1 MGHRA, CDR2 YSYEKL. V lost 1 base and J 13 bases, leaving 22 bases between the germline ends.

This chain joins TRBV6-5 and TRBJ1-5, with TRBD1 matching 7 bases. The V gene's germline CDR1 is MNHEY and CDR2 SVGAGI. The CDR3 sequence is 13 residues long. The V and J ends lost 6 bases and 8 bases, in that order; junction bases with no gene match: 7. The CDR3 DNA reads as TGTGCCAGCAGGCGGGGGCAGGGGGAGCCCCAGCATTTT. Translating it yields CASRRGQGEPQHF.

The chain uses TRBV6-4 and TRBJ2-1, with a possible D match to TRBD2 (7 bases). Germline lookup yields CDR1 MRHNA and CDR2 SNTAGT. This CDR3 is 14 amino acids long. Trimming pared 10 bases from V and 8 bases from J, leaving 21 bases between. The CDR3 sequence is CATKLGGANDEQFF. CDR3 DNA: TGTGCCACGAAGCTAGGGGGGGCCAACGATGAGCAGTTCTTC.